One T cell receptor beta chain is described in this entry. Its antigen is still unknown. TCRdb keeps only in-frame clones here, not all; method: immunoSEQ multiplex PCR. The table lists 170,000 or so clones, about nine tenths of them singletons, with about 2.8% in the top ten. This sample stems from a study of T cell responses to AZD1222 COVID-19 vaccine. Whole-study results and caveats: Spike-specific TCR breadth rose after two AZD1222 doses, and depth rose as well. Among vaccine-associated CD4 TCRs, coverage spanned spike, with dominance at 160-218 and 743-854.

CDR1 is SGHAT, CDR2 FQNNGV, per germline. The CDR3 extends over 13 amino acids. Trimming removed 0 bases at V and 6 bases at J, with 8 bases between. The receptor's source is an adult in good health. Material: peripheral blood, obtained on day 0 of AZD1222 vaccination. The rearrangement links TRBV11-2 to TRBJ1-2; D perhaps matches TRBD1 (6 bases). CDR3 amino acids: CASSLDRGDGYTF. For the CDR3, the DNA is TGTGCCAGCAGCTTAGACAGGGGTGATGGCTACACCTTC. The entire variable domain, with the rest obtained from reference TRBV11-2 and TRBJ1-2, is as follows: EAGVAQSPRYKIIEKRQSVAFWCNPISGHATLYWYQQILGQGPKLLIQFQNNGVVDDSQLPKDRFSAERLKGVDSTLKIQPAKLEDSAVYLCASSLDRGDGYTFGSGTRLTVV.